These 9 T cell receptor beta chains share one sample of origin, sequenced in a study of T cells in Graves' hyperthyroidism and ophthalmopathy. RNA transcripts were the template for amplifying TCR beta CDR3 regions. Researchers ran a first-round RT-PCR on the TCR CDR3 using the HTBI primer set. TCRdb recomputed calls from the multiplex PCR reads with MiXCR, one row per CDR3 protein. The sample shows fewer than 200,000 distinct CDR3 sequences, over 7.5% of them seen only once. Sequenced sample: blood. The receptors shown here come from a woman younger than 35 with Graves' hyperthyroidism that later progressed to Graves' ophthalmopathy.

This clonotype was seen repeatedly, ten times or more. The chain has TRBV12-3 or TRBV12-4 and TRBJ2-1, with TRBD1 matching over 8 bases. The CDR3 totals 14 residues. The trim removed 3 bases at V and 7 bases at J, leaving 5 bases unmatched. This CDR3 reads CASSLGQVGNEQFF. Here the CDR3 DNA reads TGTGCCAGCAGTTTGGGACAGGTCGGAAATGAGCAGTTCTTC.

Worth noting for this clonotype: A read error may be the cause here, since a much bigger clone is one base away. The chain couples TRBV28 to TRBJ1-1, with a weak D call TRBD1 (6 bases). The CDR3 consists of 14 residues. V was clipped by 5 bases and J by 4 bases, with 14 bases between them. Germline values: CDR1 MDHEN, CDR2 SYDVKM. The chain's CDR3 is CASSMVGGGTEAFF. CDR3 in DNA: TGTGCCAGCAGTATGGTGGGGGGCGGCACTGAAGCTTTCTTT.

The table lists this clonotype with many counts. The CDR3 DNA follows: TGTGCCAGCCGACCGACAACTAATGAAAAACTGTTTTTT. Its protein is CASRPTTNEKLFF. This chain connects TRBV7-9 to TRBJ1-4; D call uncertain. The CDR3 is 13 amino acids. V lost 8 bases, J lost 0 bases, and 7 bases lay in between. Germline V gene sequence: CDR1 SEHNR, CDR2 FQNEAQ (reference sequence). Full variable domain (remainder filled in from reference TRBV7-9 and TRBJ1-4): DTGVSQNPRHKITKRGQNVTFRCDPISEHNRLYWYRQTLGQGPEFLTYFQNEAQLEKSRLLSDRFSAERPKGSFSTLEIQRTEQGDSAMYLCASRPTTNEKLFFGSGTQLSVL.

This clonotype has a count of ten or more. The chain combines TRBV5-5 with TRBJ2-7, with 8 bases lining up with TRBD2. The germline CDR1 and CDR2 sequences are SGHKS and YYEKEE (reference sequence). The ends lost 0 bases at V and 2 bases at J; junction bases unmatched: 1. The CDR3 has 14 amino acids. The CDR3 DNA follows: TGTGCCAGCAGCTTGGAGCGGGGGACCTACGAGCAGTACTTC. Translating gives CASSLERGTYEQYF.

This clonotype occurred many times. The chain couples TRBV6-1 to TRBJ1-4; tentative D call: TRBD1 (5 bases). The CDR3 sequence is 14 residues long. The germline V and J ends were trimmed by 7 bases and 12 bases, with 21 bases remaining between them. The germline gives CDR1 MNHNS, CDR2 SASEGT. CDR3 amino acids: CASNRRGPMGELFF. The CDR3 DNA reads as TGTGCCAGCAACCGAAGGGGACCGATGGGTGAACTGTTTTTT.

There are many counts of this clonotype. The CDR3 region has the DNA TGTGCCAGCAGTGAGGGCCGTGTGAACACTGAAGCTTTCTTT. The encoded protein is CASSEGRVNTEAFF. The rearrangement uses TRBV2 and TRBJ1-1; D unresolved. The V end was cut by 3 bases, the J end by 0 bases, with 8 bases between. Germline CDR1 and CDR2: SNHLY and FYNNEI. The CDR3 totals 14 residues.

This clonotype was seen ten or more times. V gene TRBV19 combines with J gene TRBJ2-3, with 12 bases aligning to TRBD2. CDR3 length equals 15 residues. J was trimmed by 4 bases and V by 8 bases; bases with no gene match: 7. The V gene's germline CDR1 is LNHDA and CDR2 SQIVND (reference sequence). DNA of the CDR3: TGTGCCAGTGGGGCGTCTAGCGGGGGGGCAGATACGCAGTATTTT. Residues: CASGASSGGADTQYF.

The table lists this clonotype with a few counts. A single base separates this from a much larger clone, so it may be a read error. V usage is TRBV10-3 and J usage is TRBJ1-5; D gene ambiguous. V shed 3 bases and J shed 0 bases, with 9 bases lying between them. Germline CDR1 is ENHRY and CDR2 is SYGVKD. The CDR3 is made up of 15 amino acids. The CDR3 here is CAISDGESSNQPQHF. The CDR3 DNA is TGTGCCATCAGTGACGGCGAAAGTAGCAATCAGCCCCAGCATTTT.

V and J are TRBV27 and TRBJ1-6; D is perhaps TRBD1 (5 bases). The germline CDR1 and CDR2 sequences are MNHEY and SMNVEV (reference sequence). CDR3 size: 14 residues. Trimming took 5 bases from V and 8 from J, leaving 13 bases between them. The CDR3 bases are TGTGCCAGCAGTACAGGATCACGGGATTCACCCCTCCACTTT. This sequence encodes CASSTGSRDSPLHF.